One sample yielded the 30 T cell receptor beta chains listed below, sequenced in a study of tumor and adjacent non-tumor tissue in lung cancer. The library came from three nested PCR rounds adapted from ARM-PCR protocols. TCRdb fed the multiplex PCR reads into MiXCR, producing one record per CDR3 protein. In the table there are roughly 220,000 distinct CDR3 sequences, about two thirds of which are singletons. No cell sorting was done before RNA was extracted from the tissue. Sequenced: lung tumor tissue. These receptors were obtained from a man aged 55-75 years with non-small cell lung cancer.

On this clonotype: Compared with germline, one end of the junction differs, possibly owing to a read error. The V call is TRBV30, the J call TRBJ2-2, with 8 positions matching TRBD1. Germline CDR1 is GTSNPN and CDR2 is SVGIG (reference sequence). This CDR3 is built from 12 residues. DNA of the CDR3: TGTGTCGGGGGCGGGAACACAGGGGGGCTGTTTTTT. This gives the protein CVGGGNTGGLFF.

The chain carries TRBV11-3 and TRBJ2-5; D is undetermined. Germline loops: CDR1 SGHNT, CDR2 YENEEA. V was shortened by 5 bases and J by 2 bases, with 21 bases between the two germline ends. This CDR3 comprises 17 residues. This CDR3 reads CASSAEQRDAIQETQYF. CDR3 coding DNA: TGTGCCAGCAGCGCCGAACAGCGAGACGCTATACAAGAGACCCAGTACTTC.

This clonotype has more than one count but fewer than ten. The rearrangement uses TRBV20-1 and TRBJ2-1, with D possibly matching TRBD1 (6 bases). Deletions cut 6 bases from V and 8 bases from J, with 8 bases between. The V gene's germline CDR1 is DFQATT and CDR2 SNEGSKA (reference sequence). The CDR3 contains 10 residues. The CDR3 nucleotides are TGCAGTGCCCACAGGGATGAGCAGTTCTTC. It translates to CSAHRDEQFF.

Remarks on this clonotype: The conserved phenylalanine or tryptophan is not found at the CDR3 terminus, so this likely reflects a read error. CDR3 residues: CASSSTFYNEQFL. The DNA of the CDR3 is TGTGCCAGCAGCTCTACGTTTTACAATGAGCAGTTCCTC. The V call is TRBV11-2, the J call TRBJ2-1; D remains unclear. V was pared by 4 bases and J by 4 bases, with 8 bases between. Germline values: CDR1 SGHAT, CDR2 FQNNGV. CDR3 length: 13 amino acids.

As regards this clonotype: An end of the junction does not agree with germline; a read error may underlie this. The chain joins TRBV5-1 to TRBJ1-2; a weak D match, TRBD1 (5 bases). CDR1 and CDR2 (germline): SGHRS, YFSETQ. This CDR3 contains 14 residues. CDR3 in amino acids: CASSPDQGIYDYTF. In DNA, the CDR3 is TGCGCCAGCAGCCCCGATCAGGGAATCTATGACTACACCTTC.

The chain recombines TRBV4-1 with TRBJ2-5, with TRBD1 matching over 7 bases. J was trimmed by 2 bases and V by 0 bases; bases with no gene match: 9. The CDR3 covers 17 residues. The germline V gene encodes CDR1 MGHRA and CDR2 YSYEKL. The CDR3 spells CASSQDRGTARQETQYF. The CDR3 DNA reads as TGCGCCAGCAGCCAAGATCGAGGGACAGCGAGGCAAGAGACCCAGTACTTC.

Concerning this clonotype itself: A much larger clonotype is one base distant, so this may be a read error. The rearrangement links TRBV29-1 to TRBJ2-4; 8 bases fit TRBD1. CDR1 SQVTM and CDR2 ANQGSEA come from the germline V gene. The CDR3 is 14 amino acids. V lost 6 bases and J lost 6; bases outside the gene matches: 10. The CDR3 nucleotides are TGCAGCGTCCGCCAGGACAGGGAAGGAAACATTCAGTACTTC. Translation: CSVRQDREGNIQYF.

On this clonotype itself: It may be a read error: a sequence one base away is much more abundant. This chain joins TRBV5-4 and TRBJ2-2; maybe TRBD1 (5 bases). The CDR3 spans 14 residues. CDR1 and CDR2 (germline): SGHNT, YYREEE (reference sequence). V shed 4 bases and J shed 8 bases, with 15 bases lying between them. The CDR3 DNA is TGTGCCAGCAGCACACAGGACGGCTCTGGGGAGCTGTTTTTT. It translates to CASSTQDGSGELFF.

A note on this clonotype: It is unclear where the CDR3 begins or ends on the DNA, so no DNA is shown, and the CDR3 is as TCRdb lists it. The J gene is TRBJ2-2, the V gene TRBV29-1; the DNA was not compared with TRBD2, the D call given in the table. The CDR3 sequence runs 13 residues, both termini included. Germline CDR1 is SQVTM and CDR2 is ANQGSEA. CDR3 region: CSVGRGNTGDLFF.

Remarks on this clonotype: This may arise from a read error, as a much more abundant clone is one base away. The CDR3 DNA follows: TGTGCCAGCAGTTCCACTGAATGGAGCAATCGGCCCCAGCATTTT. Translation gives CASSSTEWSNRPQHF. The V call is TRBV12-3 or TRBV12-4, the J call TRBJ1-5; unclear D gene. The CDR3 sequence is 15 residues long.

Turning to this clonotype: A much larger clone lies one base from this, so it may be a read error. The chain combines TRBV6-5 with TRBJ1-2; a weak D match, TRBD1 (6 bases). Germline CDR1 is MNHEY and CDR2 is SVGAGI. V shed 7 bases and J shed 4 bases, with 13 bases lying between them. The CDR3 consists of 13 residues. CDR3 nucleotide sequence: TGTGCCAGCACTCCGGACAGTGGCTATGGCTACACCTTC. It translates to CASTPDSGYGYTF.

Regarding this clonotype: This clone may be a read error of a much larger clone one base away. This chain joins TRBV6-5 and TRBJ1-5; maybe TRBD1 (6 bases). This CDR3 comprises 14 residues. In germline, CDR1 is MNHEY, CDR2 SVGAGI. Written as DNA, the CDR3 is TGTGCCATCAGTCAAGGGGGAGGTGGTCAGCCCCAGCATTTT. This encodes CAISQGGGGQPQHF.

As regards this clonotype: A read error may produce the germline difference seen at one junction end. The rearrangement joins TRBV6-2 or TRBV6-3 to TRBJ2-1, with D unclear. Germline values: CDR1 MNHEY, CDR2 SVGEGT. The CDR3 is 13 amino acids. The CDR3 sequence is CVSSPEFRNEQFF. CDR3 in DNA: TGTGTCAGCAGTCCGGAGTTCCGCAATGAGCAGTTCTTC.

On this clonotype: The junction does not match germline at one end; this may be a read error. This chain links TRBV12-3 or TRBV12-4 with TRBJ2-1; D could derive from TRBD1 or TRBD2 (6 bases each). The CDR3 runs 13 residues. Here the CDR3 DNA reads TGTGCCAGCAGTTTGATGCGGGACAATGAGCAGTCCTTC. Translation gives CASSLMRDNEQSF.

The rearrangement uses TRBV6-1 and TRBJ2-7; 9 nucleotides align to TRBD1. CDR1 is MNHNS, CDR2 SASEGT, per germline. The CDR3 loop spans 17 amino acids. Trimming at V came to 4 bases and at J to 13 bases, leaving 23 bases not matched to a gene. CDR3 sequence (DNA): TGTGCCAGCAGTGCCGGACAGGGGAGAGTGATCGAAGATCGGCAATACTTC. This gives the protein CASSAGQGRVIEDRQYF.

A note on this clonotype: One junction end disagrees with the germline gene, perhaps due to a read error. The CDR3 loop reads CASSLRRGNTWELFF. The CDR3 DNA reads as TGTGCCAGCAGCCTACGGCGAGGTAACACCTGGGAGCTATTTTTT. V is TRBV4-2 and J is TRBJ2-2, with D possibly being TRBD2 (5 bases). In germline, CDR1 is LGHNA, CDR2 YNFKEQ. This CDR3 is 15 amino acids long.

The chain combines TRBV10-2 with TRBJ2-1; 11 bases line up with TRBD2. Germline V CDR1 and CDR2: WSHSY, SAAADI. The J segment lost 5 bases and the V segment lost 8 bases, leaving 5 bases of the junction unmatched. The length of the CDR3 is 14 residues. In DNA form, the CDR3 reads TGCGCCAGCGGGGGACTAGCGGACGACAATGAGCAGTTCTTC. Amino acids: CASGGLADDNEQFF.

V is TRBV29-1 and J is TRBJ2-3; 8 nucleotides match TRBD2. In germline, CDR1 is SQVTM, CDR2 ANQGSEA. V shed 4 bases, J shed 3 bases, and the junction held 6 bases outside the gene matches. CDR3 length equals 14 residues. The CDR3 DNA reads TGCAGCGTTGCCAAGCGGGAGTTTACAGATACGCAGTATTTT. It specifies CSVAKREFTDTQYF.

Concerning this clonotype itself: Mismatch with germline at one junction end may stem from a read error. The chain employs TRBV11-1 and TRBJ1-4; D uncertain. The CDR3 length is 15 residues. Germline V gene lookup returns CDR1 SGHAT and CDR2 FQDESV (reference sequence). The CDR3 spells CAISPRREASEKLSF. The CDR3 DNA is TGTGCCATCAGCCCTCGCCGGGAGGCATCTGAAAAACTGTCTTTT.

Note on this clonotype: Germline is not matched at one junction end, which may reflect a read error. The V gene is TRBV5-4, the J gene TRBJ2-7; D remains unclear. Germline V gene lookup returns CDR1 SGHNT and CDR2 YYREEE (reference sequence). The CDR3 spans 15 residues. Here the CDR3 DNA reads TGTGCCGGCAGCTTGGCCGGTACGGTCTCCTACGAGCAGTATTTC. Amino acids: CAGSLAGTVSYEQYF.

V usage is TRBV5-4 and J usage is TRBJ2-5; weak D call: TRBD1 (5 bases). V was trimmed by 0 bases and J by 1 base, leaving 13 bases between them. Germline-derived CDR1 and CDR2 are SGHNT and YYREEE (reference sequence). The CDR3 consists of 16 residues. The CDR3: CASSLGGVILQETQYF. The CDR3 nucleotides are TGTGCCAGCAGCTTGGGGGGCGTCATCCTCCAAGAGACCCAGTACTTC.

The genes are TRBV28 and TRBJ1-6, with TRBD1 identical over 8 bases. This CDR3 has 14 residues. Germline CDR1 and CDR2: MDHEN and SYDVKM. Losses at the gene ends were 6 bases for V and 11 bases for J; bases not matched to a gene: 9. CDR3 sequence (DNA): TGTGCCAGCAGACGGACAGGGAGTCTCCCACCCCTCCACTTT. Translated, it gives CASRRTGSLPPLHF.

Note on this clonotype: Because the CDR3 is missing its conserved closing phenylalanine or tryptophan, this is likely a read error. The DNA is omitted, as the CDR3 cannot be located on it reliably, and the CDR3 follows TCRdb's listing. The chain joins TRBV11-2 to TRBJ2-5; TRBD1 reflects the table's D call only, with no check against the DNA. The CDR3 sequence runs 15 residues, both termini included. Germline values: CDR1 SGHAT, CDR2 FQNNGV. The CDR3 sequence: CVSSLDGTGGETQYY.

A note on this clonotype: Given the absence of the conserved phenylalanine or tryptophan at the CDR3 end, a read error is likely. The DNA of the CDR3 is TGTGCCAGCACGAGGGGGTCCTACGAGCAGTACTAC. As protein: CASTRGSYEQYY. The chain couples TRBV6-1 to TRBJ2-7; possible D gene TRBD1, 6 bases. Between the trimmed V and J ends, which lost 7 bases and 1 base, there was a span of 8 bases. CDR1 is MNHNS, CDR2 SASEGT, per germline. This CDR3 comprises 12 residues.

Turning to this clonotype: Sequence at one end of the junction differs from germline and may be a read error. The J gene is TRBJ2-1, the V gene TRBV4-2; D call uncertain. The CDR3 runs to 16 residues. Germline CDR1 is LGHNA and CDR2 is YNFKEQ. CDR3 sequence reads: CVSSQGTAQTYNEQFF. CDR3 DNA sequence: TGTGTCAGCAGCCAAGGAACCGCGCAGACCTACAATGAGCAGTTCTTC.

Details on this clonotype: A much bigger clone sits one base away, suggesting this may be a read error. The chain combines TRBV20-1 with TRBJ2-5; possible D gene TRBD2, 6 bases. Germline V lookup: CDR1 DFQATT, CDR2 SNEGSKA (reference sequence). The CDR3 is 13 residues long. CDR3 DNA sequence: TGCAGTGCTAGAATTAGCGGACAAGAGACCAAGTACTTC. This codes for CSARISGQETKYF.

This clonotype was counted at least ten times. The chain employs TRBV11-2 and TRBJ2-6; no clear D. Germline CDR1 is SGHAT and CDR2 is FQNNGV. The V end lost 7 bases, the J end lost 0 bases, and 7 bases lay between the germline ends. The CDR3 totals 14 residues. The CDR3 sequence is CASISISGANVLTF. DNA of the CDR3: TGTGCCAGCATATCTATCTCTGGGGCCAACGTCCTGACTTTC.

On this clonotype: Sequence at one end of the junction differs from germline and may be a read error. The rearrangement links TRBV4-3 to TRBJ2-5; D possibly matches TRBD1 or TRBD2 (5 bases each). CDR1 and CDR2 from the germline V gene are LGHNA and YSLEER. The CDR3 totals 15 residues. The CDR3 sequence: CASSQQKSTRETRYF. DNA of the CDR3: TGCGCCAGCAGCCAGCAGAAGTCCACCAGGGAGACCCGGTACTTC.

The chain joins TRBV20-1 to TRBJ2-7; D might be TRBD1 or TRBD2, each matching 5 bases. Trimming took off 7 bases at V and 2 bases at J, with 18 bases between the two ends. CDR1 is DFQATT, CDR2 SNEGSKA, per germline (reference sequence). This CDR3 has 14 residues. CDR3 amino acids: CSVRNVGAAYEQYF. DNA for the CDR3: TGCAGTGTTAGGAACGTCGGGGCCGCCTACGAGCAGTACTTC.

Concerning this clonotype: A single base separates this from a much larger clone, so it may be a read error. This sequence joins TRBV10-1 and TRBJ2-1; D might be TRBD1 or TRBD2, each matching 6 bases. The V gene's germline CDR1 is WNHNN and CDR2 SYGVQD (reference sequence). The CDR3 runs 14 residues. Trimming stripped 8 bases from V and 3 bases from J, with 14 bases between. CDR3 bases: TGCGCCAGCGGGATAGGGGGGAGCTACAATGAGCAGTTCTTC. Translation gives CASGIGGSYNEQFF.